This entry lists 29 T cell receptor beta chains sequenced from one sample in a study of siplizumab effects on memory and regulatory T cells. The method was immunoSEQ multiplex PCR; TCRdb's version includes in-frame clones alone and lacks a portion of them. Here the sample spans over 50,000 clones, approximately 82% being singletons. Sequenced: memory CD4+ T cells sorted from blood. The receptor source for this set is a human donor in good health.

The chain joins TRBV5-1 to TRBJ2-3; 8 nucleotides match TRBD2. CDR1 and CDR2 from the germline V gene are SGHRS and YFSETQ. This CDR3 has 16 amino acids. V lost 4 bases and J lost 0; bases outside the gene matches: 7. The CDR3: CASSRGVAGSTDTQYF. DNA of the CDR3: TGCGCCAGCAGCCGTGGGGTAGCGGGGAGCACAGATACGCAGTATTTT.

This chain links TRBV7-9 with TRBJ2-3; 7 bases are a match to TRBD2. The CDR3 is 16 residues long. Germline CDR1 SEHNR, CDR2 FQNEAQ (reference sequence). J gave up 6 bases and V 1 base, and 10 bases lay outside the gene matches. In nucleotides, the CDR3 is TGTGCCAGCAGCTTAGGGGAGGGGCCCTCTTCGGATACGCAGTATTTT. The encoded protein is CASSLGEGPSSDTQYF.

The CDR3: CASSSVKSDPWGGYTF. Written as DNA, the CDR3 is TGTGCCAGCAGTTCCGTTAAATCGGATCCCTGGGGGGGCTACACCTTC. The chain joins TRBV6-5 to TRBJ1-2, with a weak D call TRBD1 (5 bases). Germline V gene data show CDR1 as MNHEY and CDR2 as SVGAGI. The ends were cut back, 4 bases at V and 8 bases at J, with 23 bases in the middle. The CDR3 spans 16 residues.

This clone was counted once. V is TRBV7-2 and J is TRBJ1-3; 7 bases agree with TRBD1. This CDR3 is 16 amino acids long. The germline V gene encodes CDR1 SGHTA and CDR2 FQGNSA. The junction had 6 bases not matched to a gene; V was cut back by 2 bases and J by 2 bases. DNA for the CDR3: TGTGCCAGCAGCTTATGGGGGACAGTGCCTGGAAACACCATATATTTT. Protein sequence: CASSLWGTVPGNTIYF.

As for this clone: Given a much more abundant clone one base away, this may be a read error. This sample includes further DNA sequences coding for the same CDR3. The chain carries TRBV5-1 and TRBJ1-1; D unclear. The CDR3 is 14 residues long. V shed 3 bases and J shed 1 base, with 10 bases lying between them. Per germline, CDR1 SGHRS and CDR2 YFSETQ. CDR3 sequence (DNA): TGCGCCAGCAGCTCCCGGACGGCGAACACTGAAGCTTTCTTT. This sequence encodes CASSSRTANTEAFF.

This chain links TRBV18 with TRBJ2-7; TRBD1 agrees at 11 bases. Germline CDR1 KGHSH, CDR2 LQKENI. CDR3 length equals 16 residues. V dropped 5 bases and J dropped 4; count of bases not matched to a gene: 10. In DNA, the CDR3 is TGTGCCAGCTCATCTACAGGACAGGGGGCTTCTTACGAGCAGTACTTC. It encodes CASSSTGQGASYEQYF.

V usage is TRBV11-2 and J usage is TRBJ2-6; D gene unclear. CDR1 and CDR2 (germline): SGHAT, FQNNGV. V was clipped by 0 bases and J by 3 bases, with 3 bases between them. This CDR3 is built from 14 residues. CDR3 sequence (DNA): TGTGCCAGCAGCTTAGAAGGTGGGGCCAACGTCCTGACTTTC. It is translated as CASSLEGGANVLTF.

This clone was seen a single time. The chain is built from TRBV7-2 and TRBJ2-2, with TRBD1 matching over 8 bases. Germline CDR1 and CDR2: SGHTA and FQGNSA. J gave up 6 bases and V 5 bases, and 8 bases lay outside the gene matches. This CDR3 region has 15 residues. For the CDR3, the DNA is TGTGCCAGCAGCATCTACAGGGGGTCCGCCGGGGAGCTGTTTTTT. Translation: CASSIYRGSAGELFF. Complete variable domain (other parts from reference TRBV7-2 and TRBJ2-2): GAGVSQSPSNKVTEKGKDVELRCDPISGHTALYWYRQSLGQGLEFLIYFQGNSAPDKSGLPSDRFSAERTGGSVSTLTIQRTQQEDSAVYLCASSIYRGSAGELFFGEGSRLTVL.

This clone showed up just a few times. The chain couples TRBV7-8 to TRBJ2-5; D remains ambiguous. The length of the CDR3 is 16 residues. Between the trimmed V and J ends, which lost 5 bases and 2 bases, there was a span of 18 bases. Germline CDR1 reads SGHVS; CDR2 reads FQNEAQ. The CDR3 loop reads CASSTSPSATQETQYF. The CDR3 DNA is TGTGCCAGCAGCACGTCACCATCAGCTACACAAGAGACCCAGTACTTC. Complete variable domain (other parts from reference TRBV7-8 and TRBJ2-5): GAGVSQSPRYKVAKRGQDVALRCDPISGHVSLFWYQQALGQGPEFLTYFQNEAQLDKSGLPSDRFFAERPEGSVSTLKIQRTQQEDSAVYLCASSTSPSATQETQYFGPGTRLLVL.

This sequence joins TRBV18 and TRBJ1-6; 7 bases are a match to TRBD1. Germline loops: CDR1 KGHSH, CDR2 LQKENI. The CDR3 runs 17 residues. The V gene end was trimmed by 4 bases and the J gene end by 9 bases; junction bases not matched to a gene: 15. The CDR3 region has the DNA TGTGCCAGCTCACGAGTGCACCAGGGGGGAGCTGGTTCACCCCTCCACTTT. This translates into CASSRVHQGGAGSPLHF.

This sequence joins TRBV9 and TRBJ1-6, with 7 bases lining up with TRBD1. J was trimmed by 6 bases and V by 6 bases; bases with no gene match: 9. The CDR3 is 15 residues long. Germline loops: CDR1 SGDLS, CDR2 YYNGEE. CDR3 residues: CASTRGQSGNSPLHF. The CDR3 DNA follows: TGTGCCAGCACACGGGGACAGTCGGGTAATTCACCCCTCCACTTT.

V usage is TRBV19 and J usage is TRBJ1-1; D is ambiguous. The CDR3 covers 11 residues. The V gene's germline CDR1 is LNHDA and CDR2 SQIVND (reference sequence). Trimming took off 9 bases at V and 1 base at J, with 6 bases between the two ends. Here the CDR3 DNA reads TGTGCCAGCCAAGAGAACACTGAAGCTTTCTTT. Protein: CASQENTEAFF.

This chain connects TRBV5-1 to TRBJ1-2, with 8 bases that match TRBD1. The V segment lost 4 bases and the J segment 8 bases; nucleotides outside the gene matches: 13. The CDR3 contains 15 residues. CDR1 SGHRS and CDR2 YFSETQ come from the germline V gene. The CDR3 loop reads CASSLRQGIEYGYTF. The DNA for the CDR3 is TGCGCCAGCAGCCTACGACAGGGGATAGAATACGGCTACACCTTC. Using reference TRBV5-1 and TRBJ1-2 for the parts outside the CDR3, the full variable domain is KAGVTQTPRYLIKTRGQQVTLSCSPISGHRSVSWYQQTPGQGLQFLFEYFSETQRNKGNFPGRFSGRQFSNSRSEMNVSTLELGDSALYLCASSLRQGIEYGYTFGSGTRLTVV.

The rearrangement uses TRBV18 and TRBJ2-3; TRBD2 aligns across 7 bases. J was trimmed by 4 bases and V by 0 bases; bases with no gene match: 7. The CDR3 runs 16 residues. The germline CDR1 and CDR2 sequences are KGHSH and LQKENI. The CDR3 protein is CASSPPMASGADTQYF. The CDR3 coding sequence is TGTGCCAGCTCACCACCTATGGCTAGCGGTGCAGATACGCAGTATTTT.

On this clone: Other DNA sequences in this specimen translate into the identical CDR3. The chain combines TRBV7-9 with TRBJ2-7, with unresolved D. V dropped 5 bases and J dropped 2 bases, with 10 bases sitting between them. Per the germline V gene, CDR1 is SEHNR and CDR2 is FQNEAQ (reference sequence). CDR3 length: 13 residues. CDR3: CASSPKGPYEQYF. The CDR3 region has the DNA TGTGCCAGCAGCCCAAAGGGCCCCTACGAGCAGTACTTC.

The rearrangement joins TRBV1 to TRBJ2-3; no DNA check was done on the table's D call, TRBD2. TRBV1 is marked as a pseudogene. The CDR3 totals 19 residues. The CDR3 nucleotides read TGCACCAGCAGCCAATTCCCCCCCGGACTAGCGGGAGGAACAGATACGCAGTATTTT. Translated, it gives CTSSQFPPGLAGGTDTQYF.

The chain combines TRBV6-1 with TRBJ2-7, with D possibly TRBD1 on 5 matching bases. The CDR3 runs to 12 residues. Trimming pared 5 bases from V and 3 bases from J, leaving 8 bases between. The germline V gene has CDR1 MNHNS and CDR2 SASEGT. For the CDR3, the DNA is TGTGCCAGCAGTAAACAGGACTACGAGCAGTACTTC. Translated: CASSKQDYEQYF.

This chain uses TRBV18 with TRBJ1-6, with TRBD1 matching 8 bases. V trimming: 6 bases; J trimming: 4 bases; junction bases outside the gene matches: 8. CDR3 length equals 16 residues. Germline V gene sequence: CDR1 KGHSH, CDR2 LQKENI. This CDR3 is CASSTGDRGYNSPLHF. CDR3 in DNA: TGTGCCAGCTCGACGGGCGACAGGGGATATAATTCACCCCTCCACTTT.

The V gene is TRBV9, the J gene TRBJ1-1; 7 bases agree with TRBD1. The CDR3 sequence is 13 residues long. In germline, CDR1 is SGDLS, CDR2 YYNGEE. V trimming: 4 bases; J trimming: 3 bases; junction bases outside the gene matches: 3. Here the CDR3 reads CASSTTGDTEAFF. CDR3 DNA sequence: TGTGCCAGCAGCACTACAGGGGACACTGAAGCTTTCTTT. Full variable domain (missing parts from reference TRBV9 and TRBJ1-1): DSGVTQTPKHLITATGQRVTLRCSPRSGDLSVYWYQQSLDQGLQFLIQYYNGEERAKGNILERFSAQQFPDLHSELNLSSLELGDSALYFCASSTTGDTEAFFGQGTRLTVV.

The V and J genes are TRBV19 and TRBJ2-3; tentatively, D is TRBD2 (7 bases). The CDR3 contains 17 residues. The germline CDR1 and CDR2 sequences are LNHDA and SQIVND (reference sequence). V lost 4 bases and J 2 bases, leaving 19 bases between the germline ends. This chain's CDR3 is CASSSGGLPILTDTQYF. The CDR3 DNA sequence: TGTGCCAGTAGTAGCGGGGGCCTTCCGATTCTCACAGATACGCAGTATTTT.

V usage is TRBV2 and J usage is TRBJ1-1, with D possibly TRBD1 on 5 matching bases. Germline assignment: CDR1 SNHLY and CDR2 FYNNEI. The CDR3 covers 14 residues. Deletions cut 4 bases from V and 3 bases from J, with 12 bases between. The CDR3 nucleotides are TGTGCCAGCAGTGGAGTGGGGGTCTACACTGAAGCTTTCTTT. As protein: CASSGVGVYTEAFF.

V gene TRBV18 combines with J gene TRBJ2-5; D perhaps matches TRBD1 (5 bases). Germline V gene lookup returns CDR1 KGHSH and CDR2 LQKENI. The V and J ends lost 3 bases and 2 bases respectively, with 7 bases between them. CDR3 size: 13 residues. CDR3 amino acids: CASSPGQQETQYF. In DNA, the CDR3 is TGTGCCAGCTCACCGGGGCAGCAAGAGACCCAGTACTTC. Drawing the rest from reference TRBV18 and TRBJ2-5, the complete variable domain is NAGVMQNPRHLVRRRGQEARLRCSPMKGHSHVYWYRQLPEEGLKFMVYLQKENIIDESGMPKERFSAEFPKEGPSILRIQQVVRGDSAAYFCASSPGQQETQYFGPGTRLLVL.

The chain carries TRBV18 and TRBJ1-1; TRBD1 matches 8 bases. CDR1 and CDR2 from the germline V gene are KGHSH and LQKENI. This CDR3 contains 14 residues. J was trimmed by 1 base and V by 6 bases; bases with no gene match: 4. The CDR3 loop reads CASSSGQGNTEAFF. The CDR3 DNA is TGTGCCAGCTCCTCAGGACAGGGGAACACTGAAGCTTTCTTT.

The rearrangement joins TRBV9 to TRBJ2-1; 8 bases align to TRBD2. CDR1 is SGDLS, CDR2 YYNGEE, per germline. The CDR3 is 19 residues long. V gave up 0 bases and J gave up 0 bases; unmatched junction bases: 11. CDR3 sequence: CASSVAISGDESSYNEQFF. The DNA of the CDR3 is TGTGCCAGCAGCGTAGCTATTAGCGGGGACGAGAGCTCCTACAATGAGCAGTTCTTC.

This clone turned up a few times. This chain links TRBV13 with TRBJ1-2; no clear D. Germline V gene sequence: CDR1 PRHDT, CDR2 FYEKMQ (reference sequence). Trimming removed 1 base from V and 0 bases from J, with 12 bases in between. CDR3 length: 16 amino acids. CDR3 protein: CASSLERREANYGYTF. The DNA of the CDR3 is TGTGCCAGCAGCTTAGAAAGGAGAGAAGCTAACTATGGCTACACCTTC.

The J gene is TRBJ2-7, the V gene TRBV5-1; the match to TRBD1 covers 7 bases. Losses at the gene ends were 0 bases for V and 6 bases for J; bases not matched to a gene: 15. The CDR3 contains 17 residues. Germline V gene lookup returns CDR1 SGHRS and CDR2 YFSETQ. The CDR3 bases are TGCGCCAGCAGCTTGGGGGGCTTCCGGGACAGCCAGGGCGAGCAGTACTTC. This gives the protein CASSLGGFRDSQGEQYF.

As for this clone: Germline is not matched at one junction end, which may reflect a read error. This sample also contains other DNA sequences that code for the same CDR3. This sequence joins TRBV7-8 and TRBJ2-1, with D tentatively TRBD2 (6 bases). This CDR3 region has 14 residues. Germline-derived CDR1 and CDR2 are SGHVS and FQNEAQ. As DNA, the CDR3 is TGTGCCAGCAGCACCGGGACTCGCTACAATGAACAGTTCTTC. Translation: CASSTGTRYNEQFF.

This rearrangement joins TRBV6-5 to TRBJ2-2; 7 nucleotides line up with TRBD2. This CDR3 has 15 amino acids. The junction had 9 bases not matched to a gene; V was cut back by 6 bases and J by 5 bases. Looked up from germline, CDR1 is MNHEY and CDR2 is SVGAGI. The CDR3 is CASSPTMRETGELFF. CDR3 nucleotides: TGTGCCAGCAGCCCTACTATGCGGGAGACCGGGGAGCTGTTTTTT.

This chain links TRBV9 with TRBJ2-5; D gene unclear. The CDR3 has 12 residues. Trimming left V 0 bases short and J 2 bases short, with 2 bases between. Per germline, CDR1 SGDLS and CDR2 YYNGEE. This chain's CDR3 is CASSVDQETQYF. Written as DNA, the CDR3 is TGTGCCAGCAGCGTAGATCAAGAGACCCAGTACTTC. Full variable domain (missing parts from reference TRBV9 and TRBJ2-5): DSGVTQTPKHLITATGQRVTLRCSPRSGDLSVYWYQQSLDQGLQFLIQYYNGEERAKGNILERFSAQQFPDLHSELNLSSLELGDSALYFCASSVDQETQYFGPGTRLLVL.